This TCR beta chain was captured by sequencing in a study of T cells in Graves' hyperthyroidism and ophthalmopathy. Concerning this clonotype itself: The antigen is unknown.

The CDR3 extends over 10 amino acids. V was trimmed by 6 bases and J by 5 bases, leaving 5 bases between them. CDR1 and CDR2 (germline): MDHEN, SYDVKM. The study's findings and limits: Ophthalmopathy and stable hyperthyroidism were told apart by a 13 V-J model. Blood also carried most thyroid clonotypes expanded above 0.001. Model output signaled ophthalmopathy a median around 6.9 months ahead of onset.

From RNA transcripts, TCR beta CDR3 regions were amplified. HTBI primers drove first-round RT-PCR of the TCR CDR3. TCRdb used MiXCR to reprocess the multiplex PCR reads, holding one entry per CDR3 protein. Of 490,000 or so distinct CDR3 sequences in the sample, roughly 45% are singletons; the top ten hold about two fifths. The source is an adult woman with Graves' disease, either hyperthyroidism or ophthalmopathy (not recorded which). This rearrangement joins TRBV28 to TRBJ2-7; D call uncertain. Sequenced: peripheral blood or thyroid tissue (not recorded which). The CDR3 DNA reads TGTGCCAGCAGGCGAGACGAGCAGTACTTC. Its translation: CASRRDEQYF.